One sample yielded the 10 T cell receptor beta chains listed below, sequenced in a study of post-analysis software for immune sequencing data. These TCRs are of unknown antigen specificity. General study findings and limits: With TRBV5-6, TRBV5-1 and TRBV20-1 included, about 5 TRBV segments were more frequent in patients than in controls.

Prepared libraries of TCR beta cDNA carried unique molecular identifiers. TCRdb re-derived calls from the PCR reads in MiXCR, one entry per CDR3 protein. The sample contains hundreds of thousands of distinct CDR3 sequences, roughly three fifths of which appear only once. The sequencing sample was made of blood. The receptor source for this set is a girl aged 2 to 10 with multiple sclerosis.

The chain links TRBV29-1 to TRBJ2-5; D ambiguous. This CDR3 has 12 amino acids. With 8 bases removed from V and 0 bases from J, the gap between germline ends came to 10 bases. From germline, CDR1 is SQVTM and CDR2 ANQGSEA. The CDR3 DNA follows: TGCAGCTGCACACCGTACCAAGAGACCCAGTACTTC. Its translation is CSCTPYQETQYF.

The count of this clonotype is one. This chain uses TRBV7-9 with TRBJ2-1; 9 positions agree with TRBD2. The CDR3 has 15 residues. Germline trimming cut 2 bases from V and 3 bases from J; bases unmatched to any gene: 2. The germline CDR1 and CDR2 sequences are SEHNR and FQNEAQ (reference sequence). CDR3 bases: TGTGCCAGCAGCTTAATTAGCGGGAGCTACAATGAGCAGTTCTTC. This sequence encodes CASSLISGSYNEQFF.

J is TRBJ2-1 and V is TRBV20-1; 8 bases align to TRBD2. V lost 3 bases to trimming and J lost 6 bases; unmatched junction nucleotides: 7. The CDR3 totals 14 residues. CDR1 is DFQATT, CDR2 SNEGSKA, per germline (reference sequence). The CDR3 spells CSARRLGLANEQFF. The CDR3 coding sequence is TGCAGTGCTAGGCGTTTAGGACTAGCCAATGAGCAGTTCTTC.

CDR3 loop: CASSLGGSPNEQFF. In DNA, the CDR3 is TGTGCCAGCAGCTTAGGAGGGTCCCCCAATGAGCAGTTCTTC. The genes are TRBV7-2 and TRBJ2-1; D possibly corresponds to TRBD2 (5 bases). Germline values: CDR1 SGHTA, CDR2 FQGNSA. V lost 1 base to trimming and J lost 6 bases, with 10 bases between them. This CDR3 has 14 amino acids.

This chain links TRBV2 with TRBJ2-3; no clear D gene. This CDR3 spans 15 amino acids. Per germline, CDR1 SNHLY and CDR2 FYNNEI. V lost 4 bases to trimming and J lost 0 bases, with 11 bases between them. CDR3 sequence reads: CASSATPISTDTQYF. For the CDR3, the DNA is TGTGCCAGCAGTGCTACTCCCATAAGCACAGATACGCAGTATTTT.

The V call is TRBV11-2, the J call TRBJ2-5; 8 positions match TRBD1. The V and J ends lost 9 bases and 11 bases, in that order; junction bases with no gene match: 17. Germline V lookup: CDR1 SGHAT, CDR2 FQNNGV. This CDR3 is 14 amino acids long. The CDR3 DNA reads as TGTGCCAGTGCCCCAGGGGGCTCCTACAATGAGCAGTACTTC. This codes for CASAPGGSYNEQYF.

This sequence joins TRBV3-1 and TRBJ2-1; 8 nucleotides match TRBD1. V gave up 4 bases and J gave up 7 bases; unmatched junction bases: 6. The CDR3 extends over 14 amino acids. Germline CDR1 is LGHDT and CDR2 is YNNKEL (reference sequence). The CDR3 DNA reads TGTGCCAGCAGCCCTAGGACAGGGATAAATGAGCAGTTCTTC. Its translation: CASSPRTGINEQFF.

This clonotype was seen just once. An end of the junction does not agree with germline; a read error may underlie this. This chain joins TRBV15 and TRBJ2-5; a weak D match, TRBD2 (5 bases). Germline values: CDR1 LNHNV, CDR2 YYDKDF (reference sequence). The length of the CDR3 is 15 residues. Here the CDR3 DNA reads TGTGCCACCAGCAGAGATCTACTATGGGAGAACGAGCAGTGCTTC. Protein sequence: CATSRDLLWENEQCF.

This clonotype was seen ten or more times. This chain joins TRBV4-1 and TRBJ2-7; 8 positions match TRBD2. Trimming removed 0 bases from V and 4 bases from J; junction bases left unmatched: 11. This CDR3 is 17 amino acids long. CDR1 is MGHRA, CDR2 YSYEKL, per germline. CDR3 amino acids: CASSQERSGTRKYEQYF. CDR3 nucleotides: TGCGCCAGCAGCCAAGAAAGAAGCGGGACTAGGAAATACGAGCAGTACTTC.

The chain recombines TRBV5-1 with TRBJ2-1, with 13 bases that match TRBD2. V trimming: 4 bases; J trimming: 6 bases; junction bases outside the gene matches: 4. This CDR3 comprises 15 residues. Germline assignment: CDR1 SGHRS and CDR2 YFSETQ. CDR3 in DNA: TGCGCCAGCAGCGCGACTAGCGGGAGGTCCAATGAGCAGTTCTTC. It is translated as CASSATSGRSNEQFF. Variable domain in full (rest from reference TRBV5-1 and TRBJ2-1): KAGVTQTPRYLIKTRGQQVTLSCSPISGHRSVSWYQQTPGQGLQFLFEYFSETQRNKGNFPGRFSGRQFSNSRSEMNVSTLELGDSALYLCASSATSGRSNEQFFGPGTRLTVL.